This T cell receptor beta chain comes out of a study of identical twins. General study findings and limits: Analyses based on zero insertions could be partly confounded by invariant MAIT and iNKT cells. Out-of-frame beta chain sequences displayed weaker excess sharing between twins. Cord blood beta clonotypes that were abundant carried fewer insertions, and memory repertoires showed no such trend.

In TCRdb, the 5' RACE reads were re-called with MiXCR into one record per CDR3 protein. The sample holds around 160,000 distinct CDR3 sequences, under 4.5% seen once. This clonotype was counted at least ten times. The antigen is not known. This sequence was found in a man aged 18 to 30 in good health. Material: memory T cells sorted from blood.

The CDR3 DNA sequence: TGTGCCAGCAGCTTAGGACCCTCTGGGGCCAACGTCCTGACTTTC. As protein: CASSLGPSGANVLTF. The genes are TRBV7-6 and TRBJ2-6; D gene ambiguous. V gave up 1 base and J gave up 0 bases, with 4 bases separating them. The CDR3 extends over 15 amino acids. Germline loops: CDR1 SGHVS, CDR2 FNYEAQ. Combining the CDR3 with reference TRBV7-6 and TRBJ2-6 gives the whole variable domain GAGVSQSPRYKVTKRGQDVALRCDPISGHVSLYWYRQALGQGPEFLTYFNYEAQQDKSGLPNDRFSAERPEGSISTLTIQRTEQRDSAMYRCASSLGPSGANVLTFGAGSRLTVL.